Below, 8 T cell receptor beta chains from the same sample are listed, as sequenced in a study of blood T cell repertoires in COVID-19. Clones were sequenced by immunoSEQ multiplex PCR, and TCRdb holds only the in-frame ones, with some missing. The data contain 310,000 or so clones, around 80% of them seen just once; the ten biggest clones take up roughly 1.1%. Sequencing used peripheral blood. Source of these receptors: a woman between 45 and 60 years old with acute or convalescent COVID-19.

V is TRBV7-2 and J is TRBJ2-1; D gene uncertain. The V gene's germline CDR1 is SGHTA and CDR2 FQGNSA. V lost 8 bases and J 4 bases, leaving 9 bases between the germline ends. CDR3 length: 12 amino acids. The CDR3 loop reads CASDTFYNEQFF. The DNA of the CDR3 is TGTGCCAGCGATACTTTTTACAATGAGCAGTTCTTC.

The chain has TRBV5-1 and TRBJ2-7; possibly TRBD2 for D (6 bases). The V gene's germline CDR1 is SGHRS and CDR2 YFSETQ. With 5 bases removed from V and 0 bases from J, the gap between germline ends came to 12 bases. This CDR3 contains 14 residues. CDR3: CASRWTTLSYEQYF. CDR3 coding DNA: TGCGCCAGCAGGTGGACTACTCTCTCCTACGAGCAGTACTTC.

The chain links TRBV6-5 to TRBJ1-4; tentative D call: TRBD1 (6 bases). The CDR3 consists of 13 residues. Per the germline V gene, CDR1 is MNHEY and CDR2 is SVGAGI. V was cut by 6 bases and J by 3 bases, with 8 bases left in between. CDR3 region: CASRHRANEKLFF. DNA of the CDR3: TGTGCCAGCAGGCACAGGGCTAATGAAAAACTGTTTTTT.

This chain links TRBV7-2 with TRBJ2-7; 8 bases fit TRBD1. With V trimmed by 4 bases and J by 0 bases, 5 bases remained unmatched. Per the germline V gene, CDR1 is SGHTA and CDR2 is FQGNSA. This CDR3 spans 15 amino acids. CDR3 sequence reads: CASSSRTGSSYEQYV. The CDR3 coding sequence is TGTGCCAGCAGCTCACGGACAGGGAGCTCCTACGAGCAGTACGTC.

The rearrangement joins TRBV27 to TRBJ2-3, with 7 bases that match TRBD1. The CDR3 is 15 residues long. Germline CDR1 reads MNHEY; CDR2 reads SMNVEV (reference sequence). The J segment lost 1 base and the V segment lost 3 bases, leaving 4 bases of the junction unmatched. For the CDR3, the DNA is TGTGCCAGCAGTTTGTGGACAGGAGGCACAGATACGCAGTATTTT. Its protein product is CASSLWTGGTDTQYF.

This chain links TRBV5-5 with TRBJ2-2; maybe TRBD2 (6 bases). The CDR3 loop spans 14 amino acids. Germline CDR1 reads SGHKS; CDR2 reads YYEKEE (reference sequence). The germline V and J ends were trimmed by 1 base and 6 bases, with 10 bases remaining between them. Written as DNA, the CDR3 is TGTGCCAGCAGCTTGAGACTAGTCCCCGGGGAGCTGTTTTTT. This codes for CASSLRLVPGELFF.

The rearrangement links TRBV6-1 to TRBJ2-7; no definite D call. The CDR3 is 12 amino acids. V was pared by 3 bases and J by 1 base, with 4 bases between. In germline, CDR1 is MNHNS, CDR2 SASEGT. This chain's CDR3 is CASSDQSYEQYF. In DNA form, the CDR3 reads TGTGCCAGCAGTGACCAGTCCTACGAGCAGTACTTC.

The CDR3, as DNA: TGCGCCAGCAGTCGTTCCTCTAGCGGGAGTTACGAGCAGTACTTC. Translating it yields CASSRSSSGSYEQYF. The chain employs TRBV4-3 and TRBJ2-7, with TRBD2 matching over 10 bases. Germline V gene lookup returns CDR1 LGHNA and CDR2 YSLEER. The junction had 9 bases not matched to a gene; V was cut back by 6 bases and J by 4 bases. The CDR3 has 15 amino acids.